The rows below give T cell receptor beta chains drawn from one sample of a study of shared clonotypes between healthy human individuals. This table comes from immunoSEQ multiplex PCR, and its TCRdb copy is limited to in-frame clones, with some not included. The repertoire consists of 400,000 to 600,000 clones, with roughly 79% occurring once and the leading ten covering around 12%. Sequencing was performed on PBMCs. These receptors were obtained from a woman in her forties in good health. Some clones in this sample may be carry-over from other donors' samples. CDR3s include the opening cysteine and the closing phenylalanine or tryptophan. Fields, in order: V gene, J gene, CDR3 length, D gene, clone size, CDR3 protein, CDR3 DNA. The D gene is left open where the match is weak. Size values are once, few and many counts, or a class for expanded clones, and some rows have none.

v_gene: TRBV11-2
j_gene: TRBJ2-3
len: 14
d_gene: .
abundance: .
CDR3aa: CASRFGGGTDTQYF
CDR3nt: TGTGCCAGCAGGTTCGGCGGGGGCACAGATACGCAGTATTTT

v_gene: TRBV10-3
j_gene: TRBJ2-1
len: 15
d_gene: .
abundance: .
CDR3aa: CAIRQEGLYNNEQFF
CDR3nt: TGTGCCATCAGGCAGGAGGGACTTTATAACAATGAGCAGTTCTTC

v_gene: TRBV4-1
j_gene: TRBJ1-5
len: 13
d_gene: .
abundance: many
CDR3aa: CASSQQVNQPQHF
CDR3nt: TGCGCCAGCAGCCAACAGGTGAATCAGCCCCAGCATTTT

v_gene: TRBV7-8
j_gene: TRBJ2-3
len: 16
d_gene: TRBD2
abundance: .
CDR3aa: CASSIWAAGETDTQYF
CDR3nt: TGTGCCAGCAGCATATGGGCGGCGGGAGAAACAGATACGCAGTATTTT

v_gene: TRBV25-1
j_gene: TRBJ2-7
len: 17
d_gene: .
abundance: many
CDR3aa: CASSEFRRDLGLYEQYF
CDR3nt: TGTGCCAGCAGTGAATTTCGGCGGGACCTCGGGCTTTACGAGCAGTACTTC

v_gene: TRBV2
j_gene: TRBJ1-2
len: 13
d_gene: .
abundance: .
CDR3aa: CASSIGGVYGYTF
CDR3nt: TGTGCCAGCAGTATTGGGGGAGTCTATGGCTACACCTTC

v_gene: TRBV9
j_gene: TRBJ1-4
len: 16
d_gene: TRBD1
abundance: many
CDR3aa: CASSTTTGGLGEKLFF
CDR3nt: TGTGCCAGCAGCACCACCACAGGGGGCTTAGGTGAAAAACTGTTTTTT

v_gene: TRBV28
j_gene: TRBJ1-3
len: 15
d_gene: TRBD1
abundance: .
CDR3aa: CASSPGGHSGNTIYF
CDR3nt: TGTGCCAGCAGCCCAGGGGGCCACTCTGGAAACACCATATATTTT

v_gene: TRBV28
j_gene: TRBJ2-7
len: 13
d_gene: .
abundance: .
CDR3aa: CAIGEQATYEQYF
CDR3nt: TGTGCCATCGGCGAACAGGCTACCTACGAGCAGTACTTC

v_gene: TRBV4-1
j_gene: TRBJ1-1
len: 13
d_gene: .
abundance: .
CDR3aa: CASSHIGGREAFF
CDR3nt: TGCGCCAGCAGCCATATAGGGGGGCGGGAAGCTTTCTTT

v_gene: TRBV18
j_gene: TRBJ2-3
len: 18
d_gene: TRBD2
abundance: .
CDR3aa: CASSPIPKRGRVADTQYF
CDR3nt: TGTGCCAGCTCACCGATCCCCAAGCGCGGGAGGGTGGCAGATACGCAGTATTTT